Listed below are T cell receptor beta chains from one sample, sequenced in a study of T cells after yellow fever vaccination. TCRdb re-called the 5' RACE reads through MiXCR, storing one row per CDR3 protein. Of 340,000 or so distinct CDR3 sequences listed, approximately 12% were seen once; the top ten hold approximately 3.4%. The sequences come from CD4+ T cells sorted from PBMCs, collected 15 days after the yellow fever booster vaccination. These TCRs come from a man younger than 30 who received the YFV17D yellow fever vaccine. The CDR3 runs from the conserved cysteine through the conserved F or W. The order of the fields is V gene, J gene, clone size, D gene, CDR3 DNA, CDR3 protein. D genes are given only for firm matches. Only some rows state a clone size, as once, few, many or a class for expanded clones.

>TRBV27|TRBJ1-5|NA|TRBD1
TGTGCCAGCAGTAGAGGGACAGGGGGCGCGGGCAATCAGCCCCAGCATTTT
CASSRGTGGAGNQPQHF
>TRBV28|TRBJ2-3|NA|NA
NA
CASSSSGQGTDTQYF
>TRBV6-2/TRBV6-3|TRBJ2-5|many|TRBD2
TGTGCCAGCAGTTCTCACACGGGACTAGCGGGTCTCCAAGAGACCCAGTACTTC
CASSSHTGLAGLQETQYF
>TRBV9|TRBJ2-3|few|TRBD2
TGTGCCAGCAGTCAAAAGCAGCGGGGGACAGATACGCAGTATTTT
CASSQKQRGTDTQYF
>TRBV7-2|TRBJ1-6|NA|TRBD1
TGTGCCAGCAGCGAGGGGACAGGGGTAGGGAATTCACCCCTCCACTTT
CASSEGTGVGNSPLHF
>TRBV20-1|TRBJ1-6|NA|NA
TGCAGTGCTAGAGATTGGCTTGGGGGGGATTCACCCCTCCACTTT
CSARDWLGGDSPLHF
>TRBV11-2|TRBJ2-2|many|TRBD1
TGTGCCAGCAGCTCTTCGGGACAGGGCACCGGGGAGCTGTTTTTT
CASSSSGQGTGELFF
>TRBV7-7|TRBJ2-5|NA|NA
TGTGCCAGCAGCTTAGACGCCGCCGAGACCCAGTACTTC
CASSLDAAETQYF
>TRBV20-1|TRBJ2-3|few|TRBD2
TGCAGTGCTAGAGACGCTCGGACTAGTCGTAGCCGCACAGATACGCAGTATTTT
CSARDARTSRSRTDTQYF
>TRBV11-2|TRBJ1-5|few|TRBD1
TGTGCCAGCAGCCGACAGGGGGCGGACCAGCCCCAGCATTTT
CASSRQGADQPQHF
>TRBV5-1|TRBJ2-1|few|TRBD2
TGCGCCAGCAGCCCGGGGGGACTAGGCCGTGAGCAGTTCTTC
CASSPGGLGREQFF
>TRBV7-6|TRBJ2-7|NA|NA
TGTGCCAGCAGCACGCTGACAGGCGGGAGCTACGAGCAGTACTTC
CASSTLTGGSYEQYF
>TRBV12-3/TRBV12-4|TRBJ1-1|NA|NA
TGTGCCAGCAGTTTTCGGGGGGCGAACACTGAAGCTTTCTTT
CASSFRGANTEAFF
>TRBV24-1|TRBJ2-3|many|NA
TGTGCCACCAGTAGTTCCCATTTGGGTACGCAGTATTTT
CATSSSHLGTQYF
>TRBV4-1|TRBJ1-5|few|NA
TGCGCCAGCAGCCAAGGAACAGTCCCCAATCAGCCCCAGCATTTT
CASSQGTVPNQPQHF
>TRBV4-3|TRBJ2-1|NA|NA
TGCGCCAGCAGCCAAGATATAAGGGTAAATGAGCAGTTCTTC
CASSQDIRVNEQFF
>TRBV6-1|TRBJ2-4|NA|TRBD2
TGTGCCAGCAGCTCCCTACGGGGGGGTCCCAAAAACATTCAGTACTTC
CASSSLRGGPKNIQYF
>TRBV20-1|TRBJ1-6|few|NA
TGCAGTGCTAGAGCAGGGACCAATTCACCCCTCCACTTT
CSARAGTNSPLHF
>TRBV4-2|TRBJ2-1|few|NA
TGTGCCAGCAGCCAAGATTCGGCGACCTCCTACAATGAGCAGTTCTTC
CASSQDSATSYNEQFF
>TRBV25-1|TRBJ1-1|many|NA
TGTGCCAGCAGTGAACCTTGGGAGCCGAGTATCTTT
CASSEPWEPSIF
>TRBV27|TRBJ2-4|NA|NA
TGTGCCAGCAGTCCCGCGCATCTAGCCAAAAACATTCAGTACTTC
CASSPAHLAKNIQYF
>TRBV6-5|TRBJ2-1|NA|NA
TGTGCCAGCAGTTACGGGGTGGGGGCTTACGATGAGCAGTTCTTC
CASSYGVGAYDEQFF
>TRBV28|TRBJ2-3|many|NA
TGTGCCAGCAGTGCCACAGATACGCAGTATTTT
CASSATDTQYF
>TRBV7-2|TRBJ2-4|many|TRBD2
TGTGCCAGCAGCTTAGTTGGGACTAGCGGGAGCTTAGCCAAAAACATTCAGTACTTC
CASSLVGTSGSLAKNIQYF
>TRBV30|TRBJ2-1|few|NA
TGTGCCTGGAGCGGGGCAGGGAAGGGTGAGCAGTTCTTC
CAWSGAGKGEQFF
>TRBV7-6|TRBJ1-2|few|NA
TGTGCCAGCAGCTTATTGCCAGGTTCGGGTGGCTACACCTTC
CASSLLPGSGGYTF
>TRBV18|TRBJ2-5|NA|NA
TGTGCCAGCTCACCAGAGAACAACCAAGAGACCCAGTACTTC
CASSPENNQETQYF
>TRBV20-1|TRBJ2-3|many|NA
TGCAGTGCTAGAGTAGAGGGGCGCACAGATACGCAGTATTTT
CSARVEGRTDTQYF
>TRBV3-1|TRBJ1-5|NA|NA
TGTGCCAGCAGCCAAAGGTTAGGCAATCAGCCCCAGCATTTT
CASSQRLGNQPQHF
>TRBV7-2|TRBJ1-5|many|NA
TGTGCCAGCAGCTTAGGAGCAGGCAATAGCAATCAGCCCCAGCATTTT
CASSLGAGNSNQPQHF
>TRBV9|TRBJ1-2|NA|NA
TGTGCCAGCAGCCCCCGGGACGGAACTAACTATGGCTACACCTTC
CASSPRDGTNYGYTF
>TRBV4-3|TRBJ1-4|few|NA
TGCGCCAGCAGCCAAGATGCGACTAGGGGGGCTAATGAAAAACTGTTTTTT
CASSQDATRGANEKLFF
>TRBV5-1|TRBJ2-3|many|NA
TGCGCCAGCAGCCTCGACCCAAAAGGGACAGATACGCAGTATTTT
CASSLDPKGTDTQYF
>TRBV18|TRBJ2-1|NA|NA
TGTGCCAGCTCACCACAGGGAGGTGAGCAGTTCTTC
CASSPQGGEQFF
>TRBV20-1|TRBJ2-1|few|TRBD1
TGCAGTGCTAGAGACAAGACAGGGGCCGGGAATGAGCAGTTCTTC
CSARDKTGAGNEQFF
>TRBV12-3/TRBV12-4|TRBJ1-6|NA|NA
TGTGCCAGCAGTCCGGGCCCGAGCTCCTATAATTCACCCCTCCACTTT
CASSPGPSSYNSPLHF
>TRBV21-1|TRBJ2-5|NA|NA
TGTGCCAGCACCCCGGCGGGGCTAGCGGGGCCCCAAGAGACCCAGTACTTC
CASTPAGLAGPQETQYF
>TRBV4-3|TRBJ2-4|few|TRBD1
TGCGCCAGCAGCCGCGGACAGGGGGCGTTCGACATTCAGTACTTC
CASSRGQGAFDIQYF
>TRBV18|TRBJ2-6|NA|NA
TGTGCCAGCTCACCTACCGTCTCTGGGGCCAACGTCCTGACTTTC
CASSPTVSGANVLTF
>TRBV2|TRBJ1-2|many|NA
TGTGCCAGCAGCTTATCGGGAGTTCCCTATGGCTACACCTTC
CASSLSGVPYGYTF
>TRBV3-1|TRBJ2-3|NA|NA
TGTGCCAGCAGCCCAGCCGAGGATACGCAGTATTTT
CASSPAEDTQYF
>TRBV6-6|TRBJ1-1|NA|NA
TGTGCCAGCAGTTACACTGAAGCTTTCTTT
CASSYTEAFF